Following are 21 T cell receptor beta chains from one sample sequenced in a study of T cell responses to AZD1222 COVID-19 vaccine (dated by TCRdb to about 2021). The method was the immunoSEQ multiplex PCR assay. Drawn from immuneACCESS, this table holds only the in-frame rearrangements with V and J called that TCRdb kept. Clones are partly lost; checked studies trace under half to an unresolved V gene and leave the rest unexplained. Recorded for this sample are tens of thousands of clones; about 86% of them occurred a single time. The ten most abundant clones make up roughly 7.2% of the sample. The time point label for this specimen denotes: about 28 days (+/-7) after the second vaccine dose. Material: peripheral blood, obtained 28 days after the second AZD1222 dose. These receptors all stem from an adult who received the AZD1222 COVID-19 vaccine.

This rearrangement joins TRBV2 to TRBJ2-3; TRBD2 is a possible D gene (5 bases). Germline V gene sequence: CDR1 SNHLY, CDR2 FYNNEI. The ends were cut back, 3 bases at V and 1 base at J, with 8 bases in the middle. The CDR3 contains 14 residues. DNA for the CDR3: TGTGCCAGCAGTGATCGGCGGGGCACAGATACGCAGTATTTT. It encodes CASSDRRGTDTQYF.

The chain employs TRBV3-1 (or the pseudogene TRBV3-2) and TRBJ1-4, with TRBD1 matching 9 bases. CDR3 length equals 18 residues. Germline values: CDR1 LGHDT, CDR2 YNNKEL (reference sequence). V was pared by 6 bases and J by 2 bases, with 13 bases of the junction left unmatched. The CDR3 reads CASSPGTGLVATNEKLFF. As DNA, the CDR3 is TGTGCCAGCAGTCCCGGGACAGGGCTGGTGGCGACTAATGAAAAACTGTTTTTT.

This sequence joins TRBV2 and TRBJ1-6; D is possibly TRBD1 (6 bases). V was shortened by 2 bases and J by 10 bases, with 15 bases between the two germline ends. This CDR3 region has 15 residues. Germline CDR1 SNHLY, CDR2 FYNNEI. CDR3 bases: TGTGCCAGCAGTGAACAGGGTAGGGGGGGGTCACCCCTCCACTTT. Its protein is CASSEQGRGGSPLHF.

This clone was detected once. J is TRBJ2-1 and V is TRBV7-2; weak D call: TRBD2 (5 bases). V lost 5 bases, J lost 10 bases, and 12 bases lay in between. From germline, CDR1 is SGHTA and CDR2 FQGNSA. The CDR3 contains 12 residues. CDR3 region: CASSTNGGEQFF. The DNA for the CDR3 is TGTGCCAGCAGCACGAACGGCGGGGAGCAGTTCTTC. Using reference TRBV7-2 and TRBJ2-1 for the parts outside the CDR3, the full variable domain is GAGVSQSPSNKVTEKGKDVELRCDPISGHTALYWYRQSLGQGLEFLIYFQGNSAPDKSGLPSDRFSAERTGGSVSTLTIQRTQQEDSAVYLCASSTNGGEQFFGPGTRLTVL.

The chain combines TRBV4-1 with TRBJ1-6; D gene ambiguous. Trimming took 0 bases from V and 0 from J, leaving 15 bases between them. CDR3 length equals 19 residues. Germline V gene data show CDR1 as MGHRA and CDR2 as YSYEKL. CDR3 sequence reads: CASSQELRVKSSYNSPLHF. The DNA of the CDR3 is TGCGCCAGCAGCCAAGAGTTAAGGGTAAAGAGCTCCTATAATTCACCCCTCCACTTT.

In the case of this clone: The junction departs from the called germline gene at one end, perhaps through a read error. V gene TRBV28 combines with J gene TRBJ1-2; TRBD1 might be the D (6 bases). Germline V CDR1 and CDR2: MDHEN, SYDVKM. This CDR3 has 12 amino acids. The DNA for the CDR3 is TGTGCCAGCAGTTTATTCGGACAGCCTAGTTTATTC. It specifies CASSLFGQPSLF.

J is TRBJ2-5 and V is TRBV18, with D perhaps TRBD1 (7 bases). The CDR3 runs 16 residues. Per germline, CDR1 KGHSH and CDR2 LQKENI. The V end lost 0 bases, the J end lost 4 bases, and 15 bases lay between the germline ends. CDR3 sequence reads: CASSPPRQGGRETQYF. CDR3 coding DNA: TGTGCCAGCTCACCACCTCGACAGGGAGGTCGAGAGACCCAGTACTTC. Supplemented by reference TRBV18 and TRBJ2-5, the full variable domain reads NAGVMQNPRHLVRRRGQEARLRCSPMKGHSHVYWYRQLPEEGLKFMVYLQKENIIDESGMPKERFSAEFPKEGPSILRIQQVVRGDSAAYFCASSPPRQGGRETQYFGPGTRLLVL.

This chain joins TRBV18 and TRBJ2-7; D possibly uses TRBD1 or TRBD2 (5 bases each). The CDR3 sequence is 14 residues long. Germline CDR1 and CDR2: KGHSH and LQKENI. Trimming removed 4 bases from V and 2 bases from J, with 12 bases in between. CDR3: CASSQTGPPYEQYF. Here the CDR3 DNA reads TGTGCCAGCTCACAGACGGGACCCCCCTACGAGCAGTACTTC.

The chain is built from TRBV7-6 and TRBJ1-6; D gene uncertain. V lost 3 bases and J 0 bases, leaving 9 bases between the germline ends. The CDR3 totals 16 residues. The germline CDR1 and CDR2 sequences are SGHVS and FNYEAQ. The CDR3 DNA reads as TGTGCCAGCAGCTTTGACGCGAGCTCCTATAATTCACCCCTCCACTTT. This gives the protein CASSFDASSYNSPLHF.

This chain uses TRBV6-5 with TRBJ1-5; no definite D call. CDR1 and CDR2 from the germline V gene are MNHEY and SVGAGI. This CDR3 has 13 residues. Trimming removed 5 bases at V and 2 bases at J, with 7 bases between. Written as DNA, the CDR3 is TGTGCCAGCAGTCCACGGGGCAATCAGCCCCAGCATTTT. Translating gives CASSPRGNQPQHF.

V is TRBV7-9 and J is TRBJ2-7; no clear D gene. The CDR3 length is 15 residues. V dropped 5 bases and J dropped 0 bases, with 14 bases sitting between them. CDR1 is SEHNR and CDR2 is FQNEAQ in the germline V gene (reference sequence). The CDR3 loop reads CASSQRASSSYEQYF. The CDR3 DNA reads TGTGCCAGCAGCCAAAGGGCCTCGAGCTCCTACGAGCAGTACTTC.

The chain has TRBV28 and TRBJ2-5; perhaps TRBD1 as D (5 bases). CDR3 length equals 15 residues. CDR1 is MDHEN, CDR2 SYDVKM, per germline. Trimming pared 4 bases from V and 5 bases from J, leaving 17 bases between. CDR3 residues: CASSSPGPKGETQYF. The CDR3 DNA sequence: TGTGCCAGCAGTTCCCCGGGCCCCAAGGGGGAGACCCAGTACTTC.

This clone qualifies as medium-sized. The V call is TRBV7-6, the J call TRBJ2-2, with 9 bases aligning to TRBD2. Trimming cost V 5 bases and J 6 bases; bases outside gene matches: 7. CDR1 is SGHVS, CDR2 FNYEAQ, per germline. This CDR3 has 15 amino acids. The CDR3 bases are TGTGCCAGCAGCCCGGCGGGGGGGACCTCCGGGGAGCTGTTTTTT. Translating gives CASSPAGGTSGELFF.

This chain's CDR3 is CASRRREGISNQPQHF. CDR3 DNA: TGTGCCAGTAGGCGCCGGGAAGGGATTAGCAATCAGCCCCAGCATTTT. The chain uses TRBV19 and TRBJ1-5; no clear D. V dropped 6 bases and J dropped 0 bases, with 15 bases sitting between them. The germline CDR1 and CDR2 sequences are LNHDA and SQIVND (reference sequence). The CDR3 contains 16 residues.

The chain combines TRBV6-5 with TRBJ1-1; no firm D call. Per germline, CDR1 MNHEY and CDR2 SVGAGI. This CDR3 is built from 13 residues. Trimming removed 8 bases at V and 3 bases at J, with 13 bases between. The CDR3 spells CASARGWDTEAFF. Written as DNA, the CDR3 is TGTGCCAGCGCCCGGGGTTGGGACACTGAAGCTTTCTTT.

The chain employs TRBV7-8 and TRBJ2-4; a weak D match, TRBD1 (5 bases). CDR1 is SGHVS, CDR2 FQNEAQ, per germline. This CDR3 is 15 amino acids long. Trimming cost V 1 base and J 1 base, with 8 bases left between them. The chain's CDR3 is CASSLEGVAKNIQYF. For the CDR3, the DNA is TGTGCCAGCAGCTTAGAAGGGGTGGCCAAAAACATTCAGTACTTC.

The rearrangement joins TRBV2 to TRBJ1-2; a weak D match, TRBD1 (6 bases). The germline V gene encodes CDR1 SNHLY and CDR2 FYNNEI. The CDR3 has 13 amino acids. V gave up 11 bases and J gave up 8 bases, with 21 bases separating them. The CDR3 DNA reads as TGTGCCCATTACAGTTTCGGGGGCGAAGGCTACACCTTC. Its protein product is CAHYSFGGEGYTF.

J is TRBJ1-3 and V is TRBV6-5, with a possible D match to TRBD1 (5 bases). Between the trimmed V and J ends, which lost 7 bases and 7 bases, there was a span of 17 bases. The CDR3 totals 14 residues. CDR1 MNHEY and CDR2 SVGAGI come from the germline V gene. CDR3 region: CASTSRERGNTIYF. The CDR3 region has the DNA TGTGCCAGCACATCCAGGGAGCGCGGGAACACCATATATTTT.

J is TRBJ2-7 and V is TRBV6-5, with D tentatively TRBD1 (6 bases). The germline V gene has CDR1 MNHEY and CDR2 SVGAGI. The CDR3 runs 12 residues. V was clipped by 8 bases and J by 3 bases, with 11 bases between them. CDR3 protein: CASRGGSYEQYF. In DNA, the CDR3 is TGTGCCAGCCGAGGGGGTAGCTACGAGCAGTACTTC.

V is TRBV30 and J is TRBJ1-6; D remains unclear. Germline-derived CDR1 and CDR2 are GTSNPN and SVGIG (reference sequence). Between the trimmed V and J ends, which lost 5 bases and 4 bases, there was a span of 15 bases. The CDR3 totals 15 residues. This chain's CDR3 is CAWGREGSYNSPLHF. The CDR3 DNA reads TGTGCCTGGGGTCGGGAAGGCTCTTATAATTCACCCCTCCACTTT.

The gene calls are TRBV24-1 and TRBJ2-2, with D possibly being TRBD1 (5 bases). The CDR3 covers 17 residues. Germline CDR1 reads KGHDR; CDR2 reads SFDVKD. V shed 4 bases and J shed 3 bases, with 17 bases lying between them. CDR3 in amino acids: CATSEGAGQGYTGELFF. The DNA of the CDR3 is TGTGCCACCAGTGAAGGGGCTGGGCAGGGTTACACCGGGGAGCTGTTTTTT.